Listed below are T cell receptor beta chains from one sample, sequenced in a study of vaccination and CD4 T cells after COVID-19. The antigens of these receptors remain unknown. Using its own MiXCR run on the PCR reads, TCRdb lists one record per CDR3 protein. The sample gives roughly 16,000 distinct CDR3 sequences, roughly four fifths of which show up once; around a tenth is in the top ten. Specimen: CD4+ T cells from blood, cultured in vitro, collected after SARS-CoV-2 vaccination. These receptors all come from a human donor who received a COVID-19 vaccine. The CDR3 runs from the conserved cysteine through the conserved F or W. The order of the fields is V gene, clone size, D gene, J gene, CDR3 DNA, CDR3 protein. A D gene is named only where the DNA matches it firmly. For some rows the clone size is stated as once, few or many, or as a class when expanded; others skip it.

>TRBV7-8|once|.|TRBJ1-6
TGTGCCAGCACCTTTAGGGACGCTCGTTCACCCCTCCACTTT
CASTFRDARSPLHF
>TRBV19|.|.|TRBJ1-2
TGTGCCAGTAGTATCTCTCAGGGAGGTATAGATGGCTACACCTTC
CASSISQGGIDGYTF
>TRBV24-1|.|.|TRBJ1-1
TGTGCCACCAGTGACCCTCACACGCCGGCTTTCTTT
CATSDPHTPAFF
>TRBV11-3|.|.|TRBJ2-3
TGTGCCAGCAGTTCGAGGCTAGGCACAGATACGCAGTATTTT
CASSSRLGTDTQYF
>TRBV20-1|.|TRBD2|TRBJ2-3
TGCAGTGCTAGGTGGAGCGGGGGGGCGGGCACAGATACGCAGTATTTT
CSARWSGGAGTDTQYF
>TRBV7-9|.|.|TRBJ2-3
TGTGCCAGCAGCTTAATGGGCAGGGGCACAGATACGCAGTATTTT
CASSLMGRGTDTQYF
>TRBV29-1|few|TRBD1|TRBJ1-2
TGCAGCGGCTGGGACAGGGTCAGCAGCTACACCTTC
CSGWDRVSSYTF
>TRBV19|.|.|TRBJ1-2
TGTGCCAGTAGTATCGAGGGAGGGAAGTCAGCTAACTATGGCTACACCTTC
CASSIEGGKSANYGYTF
>TRBV7-6|.|TRBD2|TRBJ2-5
TGTGCCAGCGGCTACGGGACTAGCGGGGGGAGGATCCAGTACTTC
CASGYGTSGGRIQYF
>TRBV19|.|.|TRBJ1-1
TGTGCCAGTAGTATCGGCAGGGACAACACTGAAGCTTTCTTT
CASSIGRDNTEAFF
>TRBV30|.|.|TRBJ1-1
TGTGCCTGGAGTTCCATACAGGGATGGACTGAAGCTTTCTTT
CAWSSIQGWTEAFF
>TRBV23-1|once|.|TRBJ1-5
TGCGCCAGCAGTCAATGGGTACAGCACAATCAGCCCCAGCATTTT
CASSQWVQHNQPQHF
>TRBV30|.|.|TRBJ2-3
TGTGCCTGGAGTGTACGGAGTACAGATACGCAGTATTTT
CAWSVRSTDTQYF
>TRBV12-3/TRBV12-4|.|TRBD1|TRBJ1-2
TGTGCCAGCAGTAAAACGGAACAGGGGGATGGCTACACCTTC
CASSKTEQGDGYTF
>TRBV5-1|.|.|TRBJ1-2
TGCGCCAGCAGCTTGGATGGGCAGGGGAACGGCTACACCTTC
CASSLDGQGNGYTF
>TRBV7-9|once|.|TRBJ2-1
TGTGCCAGCACCCTAAGCTCTAGCACAGATGAGCAGTTCTTC
CASTLSSSTDEQFF
>TRBV5-4|.|.|TRBJ2-5
TGTGCCAGCAGCTTGGCCTCGGACGAGACCCAGTACTTC
CASSLASDETQYF
>TRBV2|.|TRBD1|TRBJ2-4
TGTGCCAGCAGTTTTACAGGGGGCCGAGACATTCAGTACTTC
CASSFTGGRDIQYF
>TRBV12-3/TRBV12-4|.|TRBD1|TRBJ2-7
TGTGCCAGCAGTTTCGATGGACAGGGGGTCTCCTACGAGCAGTACTTC
CASSFDGQGVSYEQYF
>TRBV11-3|.|.|TRBJ2-7
TGTGCCAGCAGCTTAGTCGTGGCAGGGGAGGACGAGCAGTACTTC
CASSLVVAGEDEQYF
>TRBV6-1|.|TRBD1|TRBJ1-2
TGTGCCAGCATTCCGGGACAGGGCCTCCTAGACTATGGCTACACCTTC
CASIPGQGLLDYGYTF
>TRBV6-5|once|.|TRBJ2-5
TGTGCCAGCAGTTACTCGCCAGGTGTCCAAGAGACCCAGTACTTC
CASSYSPGVQETQYF
>TRBV12-3/TRBV12-4|.|TRBD1|TRBJ2-5
TGTGCCAGCAGTGGAAAGACAGGGCCGGGGGAGACCCAGTACTTC
CASSGKTGPGETQYF
>TRBV11-1|.|TRBD2|TRBJ2-5
TGTGCCAGCAGTCGGACTAGCGGGGGCCAAGAGACCCAGTACTTC
CASSRTSGGQETQYF
>TRBV7-2|.|.|TRBJ1-2
TGTGCCAGCACCGTGCGGGTTACCCACTATGGCTACACCTTC
CASTVRVTHYGYTF
>TRBV6-1|.|TRBD1|TRBJ1-2
TGTGCCAGCAGACAGGCTGGACAGGGGGAATACACCTTC
CASRQAGQGEYTF
>TRBV20-1|medium-sized|TRBD2|TRBJ2-3
TGCAGTGCTAGATTTAGCGGGGGGGTAGGCACAGATACGCAGTATTTT
CSARFSGGVGTDTQYF
>TRBV24-1|.|.|TRBJ2-5
TGTGCCACCAGTGATCCCAGGGTTATTGAGACCCAGTACTTC
CATSDPRVIETQYF
>TRBV20-1|.|.|TRBJ1-2
TGCAGTGCTAGAGATCCGGGGACGGGGGGCTACACCTTC
CSARDPGTGGYTF
>TRBV27|.|.|TRBJ1-6
TGTGCCAGCAGTTTAAGCAATTCACCCCTCCACTTT
CASSLSNSPLHF
>TRBV6-2/TRBV6-3|.|TRBD1|TRBJ2-3
TGTGCCAGCGCACAGGGGCCCCTCACAGATACGCAGTATTTT
CASAQGPLTDTQYF
>TRBV20-1|.|.|TRBJ2-3
TGCAGTGCTCCCGTCGAGCCAGATACGCAGTATTTT
CSAPVEPDTQYF
>TRBV6-1|once|.|TRBJ1-5
TGTGCCAGCAACCAATTCGACAGTGGCAATCAGCCCCAGCATTTT
CASNQFDSGNQPQHF
>TRBV10-3|.|.|TRBJ1-6
TGTGCCATCAGGATGACACGGGCAGAGAATTCACCCCTCCACTTT
CAIRMTRAENSPLHF
>TRBV20-1|.|TRBD1|TRBJ1-1
TGCAGTGCTAGCAAGGCCGGGACAGGGGGCCTGAACACTGAAGCTTTCTTT
CSASKAGTGGLNTEAFF
>TRBV6-1|.|TRBD1|TRBJ1-1
TGTGCCAGCAGCCCATTACAGGGGATGAACACTGAAGCTTTCTTT
CASSPLQGMNTEAFF
>TRBV7-2|once|.|TRBJ2-5
TGTGCCAGCAGCTCCTTAACAATCCACCAAGAGACCCAGTACTTC
CASSSLTIHQETQYF
>TRBV24-1|.|TRBD1|TRBJ2-2
TGTGCCACCAGTGAGCCCGGGACAGGGGAGGGGGAGCTGTTTTTT
CATSEPGTGEGELFF
>TRBV19|few|.|TRBJ1-5
TGTGCCAGTAGTATCGGACGGGCGAGTCGCAATCAGCCCCAGCATTTT
CASSIGRASRNQPQHF